This T cell receptor (beta chain) emerged from a study of T-cell memory formation after mild COVID-19. General study points: Unconfirmed was the SARS-CoV-2 specificity of second-wave clones that peaked on day 37. Pre-infection memory carried some responding clones, suggesting that cross-reactive memory joined.

The sample holds a few counts of this clonotype. Antigen specificity is unknown. TCRdb processed the 5' RACE reads anew with MiXCR; each CDR3 protein has one entry. The sample has some 260,000 distinct CDR3 sequences, about 17% seen once. CDR1 is MNHEY, CDR2 SVGEGT, per germline. This CDR3 is built from 18 residues. V lost 4 bases and J lost 1; bases outside the gene matches: 12. The rearrangement joins TRBV6-2 or TRBV6-3 to TRBJ2-1, with TRBD1 matching over 8 bases. This TCR was sampled from a man younger than 30 who had mild COVID-19 (a few samples of this study predate the infection). Cell type and time point are not known. The source material was PBMCs or a T cell subset sorted from them (not recorded which). In DNA form, the CDR3 reads TGTGCCAGCAGTTCCCTCCGGACAGGGAGTAATTCCTACAATGAGCAGTTCTTC. This gives the protein CASSSLRTGSNSYNEQFF.